The 16 T cell receptor beta chains reported below all come from one sample, sequenced in a study of T cell responses to AZD1222 COVID-19 vaccine. Profiling relied on immunoSEQ multiplex PCR, and the TCRdb table lists in-frame clones only, not all of them. The data show 210,000 or so clones, 90% to 95% seen once. Sequenced material: peripheral blood, taken on day 0 of MenACWY control vaccination. The source of these receptors is an adult in good health.

The chain has TRBV5-1 and TRBJ1-5, with 8 bases aligning to TRBD1. This CDR3 has 15 residues. Germline V gene lookup returns CDR1 SGHRS and CDR2 YFSETQ. V gave up 4 bases and J gave up 6 bases; unmatched junction bases: 9. The CDR3 here is CASSPSTGDFQPQHF. The CDR3 nucleotides are TGCGCCAGCAGCCCATCGACAGGGGATTTTCAGCCCCAGCATTTT.

This chain links TRBV3-1 (or the pseudogene TRBV3-2) with TRBJ1-3; D call uncertain. Trimming took 7 bases from V and 0 from J, leaving 22 bases between them. CDR1 is LGHDT and CDR2 is YNNKEL in the germline V gene (reference sequence). The CDR3 has 18 amino acids. The CDR3 reads CASMGWTGGETSGNTIYF. CDR3 DNA: TGTGCCAGCATGGGTTGGACCGGCGGAGAGACCTCTGGAAACACCATATATTTT.

The V call is TRBV4-1, the J call TRBJ1-5, with D perhaps TRBD1 (5 bases). Germline CDR1 is MGHRA and CDR2 is YSYEKL. V was pared by 6 bases and J by 0 bases, with 9 bases between. This CDR3 spans 14 amino acids. The CDR3 coding sequence is TGCGCCAGCAGGGACACTTATAGCAATCAGCCCCAGCATTTT. Amino acid sequence: CASRDTYSNQPQHF.

The rearrangement joins TRBV10-3 to TRBJ1-1; 8 bases fit TRBD1. After removal of 2 bases from V and 2 bases from J, the junction contained 7 bases not matched to a gene. The CDR3 sequence is 16 residues long. The germline gives CDR1 ENHRY, CDR2 SYGVKD. CDR3 sequence reads: CAISERTGTRNTEAFF. CDR3 in DNA: TGTGCCATCAGTGAGAGGACAGGGACCAGAAACACTGAAGCTTTCTTT.

This chain links TRBV18 with TRBJ1-4, with D possibly TRBD1 on 5 matching bases. Germline-derived CDR1 and CDR2 are KGHSH and LQKENI. This CDR3 region has 13 residues. Deletions cut 10 bases from V and 13 bases from J, with 22 bases between. The CDR3 bases are TGTGCCACCCAAGAGTCCAGTGCCAGGGCACTGTTTTTT. This codes for CATQESSARALFF.

The chain is built from TRBV12-3 or TRBV12-4 and TRBJ2-5; D is perhaps TRBD1 (5 bases). There are 12 residues in the CDR3. The V end lost 3 bases, the J end lost 4 bases, and 6 bases lay between the germline ends. This chain's CDR3 is CASSFTGETQYF. The CDR3 nucleotides are TGTGCCAGCAGTTTCACAGGAGAGACCCAGTACTTC.

The chain uses TRBV19 and TRBJ2-2; tentative D call: TRBD1 (6 bases). This CDR3 region has 15 residues. Per the germline V gene, CDR1 is LNHDA and CDR2 is SQIVND (reference sequence). V lost 5 bases and J 2 bases, leaving 12 bases between the germline ends. The CDR3 DNA reads TGTGCCAGTAGTGCTTCAGGGGCCAACACCGGGGAGCTGTTTTTT. This sequence encodes CASSASGANTGELFF.

The chain employs TRBV11-1 and TRBJ2-2, with TRBD1 matching 8 bases. The CDR3 is 14 amino acids. With V trimmed by 5 bases and J by 4 bases, 3 bases remained unmatched. Per the germline V gene, CDR1 is SGHAT and CDR2 is FQDESV (reference sequence). The CDR3: CASSVGQVTGELFF. CDR3 DNA: TGTGCCAGCAGCGTGGGACAGGTCACCGGGGAGCTGTTTTTT.

CDR3 region: CAWKTVGTEAFF. As DNA, the CDR3 is TGTGCCTGGAAAACAGTTGGCACTGAAGCTTTCTTT. This sequence joins TRBV30 and TRBJ1-1; the D is unclear. This CDR3 has 12 amino acids. V lost 4 bases, J lost 4 bases, and 10 bases lay in between. Looked up from germline, CDR1 is GTSNPN and CDR2 is SVGIG (reference sequence).

The V call is TRBV30, the J call TRBJ1-1; D unresolved. Germline V gives CDR1 GTSNPN, CDR2 SVGIG (reference sequence). This CDR3 has 13 residues. V lost 2 bases and J 5 bases, leaving 12 bases between the germline ends. The CDR3 DNA reads TGTGCCTGGAGTTACAGCCGGGGAACTGAAGCTTTCTTT. Translating gives CAWSYSRGTEAFF.

The J gene is TRBJ1-1, the V gene TRBV15; no clear D. CDR3 length equals 15 residues. The germline V gene encodes CDR1 LNHNV and CDR2 YYDKDF (reference sequence). Trimming stripped 1 base from V and 1 base from J, with 10 bases between. The CDR3 bases are TGTGCCACCAGCAGAGGGGGAGGGCCGAACACTGAAGCTTTCTTT. It translates to CATSRGGGPNTEAFF.

The V and J genes are TRBV7-2 and TRBJ2-7; the D gene is possibly TRBD1 (5 bases). V lost 5 bases and J 3 bases, leaving 14 bases between the germline ends. Germline-derived CDR1 and CDR2 are SGHTA and FQGNSA. This CDR3 contains 14 residues. CDR3: CASSPNRQGYEQYF. In DNA, the CDR3 is TGTGCCAGCAGCCCCAATCGTCAGGGCTACGAGCAGTACTTC. Based on the CDR3 plus reference TRBV7-2 and TRBJ2-7, the full variable domain is GAGVSQSPSNKVTEKGKDVELRCDPISGHTALYWYRQSLGQGLEFLIYFQGNSAPDKSGLPSDRFSAERTGGSVSTLTIQRTQQEDSAVYLCASSPNRQGYEQYFGPGTRLTVT.

V gene TRBV5-1 combines with J gene TRBJ1-1; the D gene is possibly TRBD1 (6 bases). Trimming left V 4 bases short and J 3 bases short, with 10 bases between. CDR3 size: 13 residues. Germline V gene sequence: CDR1 SGHRS, CDR2 YFSETQ. CDR3: CASSTRQDTEAFF. In DNA, the CDR3 is TGCGCCAGCAGCACTCGACAGGACACTGAAGCTTTCTTT.

Turning to this clone: Other DNA sequences in this sample translate to the same CDR3. The chain recombines TRBV24-1 with TRBJ2-3; perhaps TRBD1 as D (6 bases). Germline CDR1 is KGHDR and CDR2 is SFDVKD. The germline V and J ends were trimmed by 2 bases and 1 base, with 9 bases remaining between them. This CDR3 has 15 amino acids. The CDR3 spells CATSDSGGRTDTQYF. The CDR3 DNA is TGTGCCACCAGTGATTCTGGGGGCCGCACAGATACGCAGTATTTT.

The rearrangement links TRBV2 to TRBJ1-6, with D possibly TRBD1 on 5 matching bases. CDR3 size: 17 residues. The germline gives CDR1 SNHLY, CDR2 FYNNEI. V lost 2 bases, J lost 3 bases, and 14 bases lay in between. The CDR3 DNA follows: TGTGCCAGCAGTGAATACATAGGGGCCATCTATAATTCACCCCTCCACTTT. Translation: CASSEYIGAIYNSPLHF.

This clone was detected only once. The chain links TRBV5-8 to TRBJ1-4; D is unresolved. Between the trimmed V and J ends, which lost 2 bases and 8 bases, there was a span of 13 bases. Germline CDR1 reads SGHTS; CDR2 reads YDEGEE. This CDR3 comprises 14 residues. The CDR3 coding sequence is TGTGCCAGCAGCTTTGATAGGGATGTCGAAAAACTGTTTTTT. It yields the protein CASSFDRDVEKLFF. The variable domain in full, with the rest retrieved from reference TRBV5-8 and TRBJ1-4, is EAGVTQSPTHLIKTRGQQATLRCSPISGHTSVYWYQQALGLGLQFLLWYDEGEERNRGNFPPRFSGRQFPNYSSELNVNALELEDSALYLCASSFDRDVEKLFFGSGTQLSVL.